This is a list of T cell receptor beta chains from one sample in a study of PD-L1 blockade in urothelial cancer. Generated by immunoSEQ multiplex PCR, the TCRdb table keeps only in-frame clones and is missing some. The sample records 35,000 to 55,000 clones, 70% to 90% being singletons. This material consisted of PBMCs, taken around atezolizumab (anti-PD-L1) treatment. These receptor sequences come from a woman aged 55-69 years with urothelial cancer. Both conserved end residues are part of each CDR3. D genes are given only for firm matches. Size is stated for part of the rows, as once, few or many counts, or as a class when the clone is expanded.

j_call clone_size v_call d_call cdr3_nt cdr3_aa
TRBJ2-5 once TRBV5-4 . TGTGCCAGCAGCTTGGTGTCGGGCCAAGAGACCCAGTACTTC CASSLVSGQETQYF
TRBJ2-4 . TRBV7-3 TRBD2 TGTGCCAGCAGCCTAGGGAGGGGCGGCAAAAACATTCAGTACTTC CASSLGRGGKNIQYF
TRBJ1-1 once TRBV7-9 . TGTGCCAGCAGCCGGGCGGGGTCTGAAGCTTTCTTT CASSRAGSEAFF
TRBJ1-5 . TRBV12-2 . TGTGCAAGTCGCTTATTTAGCGTGGACAGCCCTAGCAATCAGCCCCAGCATTTT CASRLFSVDSPSNQPQHF
TRBJ2-1 few TRBV4-3 TRBD2 TGCGCCAGCAGCCATCGGGGACTAGCGGTATACAATGAGCAGTTCTTC CASSHRGLAVYNEQFF
TRBJ2-2 . TRBV9 . TGTGCCAGCAGCGTGTCGGGCGGGGAGCTGTTTTTT CASSVSGGELFF
TRBJ2-1 . TRBV23-1 TRBD1 TGCGCCAGCAGTCAATCTCGCAGGGGGTCGAGCAATGAGCAGTTCTTC CASSQSRRGSSNEQFF
TRBJ1-1 few TRBV19 . TGTGCCAGTACCAGGACATTTTCGAACACTGAAGCTTTCTTT CASTRTFSNTEAFF
TRBJ1-2 . TRBV18 TRBD1 TGTGCCAGCTCACCAAGACAGGGTCAGGGCTATGGCTACACCTTC CASSPRQGQGYGYTF
TRBJ1-3 . TRBV6-6 TRBD1 TGTGCCAGCAGACCCCGGACAGGTCCCGGAAACACCATATATTTT CASRPRTGPGNTIYF
TRBJ2-2 . TRBV5-4 TRBD1 TGTGCCAGCAGCTTGGGGACAGGGAACACCGGGGAGCTGTTTTTT CASSLGTGNTGELFF
TRBJ2-1 . TRBV29-1 TRBD2 TGCAGCGTGGGGACTAGCGGGAGGACCATCAATGAGCAGTTCTTC CSVGTSGRTINEQFF
TRBJ2-1 . TRBV29-1 . TGCAGCGTCGGGACACCCTACAATGAGCAGTTCTTC CSVGTPYNEQFF
TRBJ2-2 . TRBV7-9 TRBD2 TGTGCCAGCAGCCCGCGGGGGAAAGGGTGGTCCCTGTTTTTT CASSPRGKGWSLFF
TRBJ2-1 . TRBV6-5 TRBD2 TGTGCCAGCAGTTACTCCACCGGGACTAGTTACAATGAGCAGTTCTTC CASSYSTGTSYNEQFF
TRBJ2-3 . TRBV27 . TGTGCCAGCAGGTTGGACTGGGTCACAGATACGCAGTATTTT CASRLDWVTDTQYF
TRBJ2-1 . TRBV5-1 . TGCGCCAGCAGCTCCGAGGGCGGTGGCGAGCAGTTCTTC CASSSEGGGEQFF
TRBJ1-1 . TRBV18 . TGTGCCAGCTCACCAGGCTACACTGAAGCTTTCTTT CASSPGYTEAFF
TRBJ1-1 . TRBV7-9 . TGTGCCAGCAGCTTAGGGGGGGACACTGAAGCTTTCTTT CASSLGGDTEAFF
TRBJ2-7 . TRBV7-3 . TGTGCCAGCAGCCCCCAAGGGGGGGGCCCCTACGAGCAGTACTTC CASSPQGGGPYEQYF
TRBJ2-7 . TRBV7-9 TRBD1 TGTGCCAGCAGCTCCCTCAGACAGGGTCGATACTACGAGCAGTACTTC CASSSLRQGRYYEQYF
TRBJ2-1 . TRBV4-1 TRBD2 TGCGCCAGCAGCCAAGAAGTCGGGCTAGCGGGGGGCAATGAGCAGTTCTTC CASSQEVGLAGGNEQFF
TRBJ1-5 . TRBV6-4 TRBD1 TGTGCCAGCAGCACGGACAGGAATCAGCCCCAGCATTTT CASSTDRNQPQHF
TRBJ2-7 . TRBV2 TRBD2 TGTGCCAGCAGAGTACAAGCGGGAGCAGCCTACGAGCAGTACTTC CASRVQAGAAYEQYF
TRBJ2-1 . TRBV11-3 TRBD2 TGTGCCAGCAGCCCAGTGTTGTGGGAGCGGGGGGGTTCTCATGAGCAGTTCTTC CASSPVLWERGGSHEQFF
TRBJ2-7 . TRBV27 . TGTGCCAGCAGTTTTCTACGCGGAGTCAGGGTCAACGAGCAGTACTTC CASSFLRGVRVNEQYF
TRBJ2-7 once TRBV23-1 . TGCGCCAGCAGTCAATCGGCCGGGGACTCCTACGAGCAGTACTTC CASSQSAGDSYEQYF
TRBJ2-3 . TRBV10-3 TRBD1 TGTGCCATCAGTGGCCCAGGGGGCGCATTGGTTAGCACAGATACGCAGTATTTT CAISGPGGALVSTDTQYF
TRBJ2-3 . TRBV12-2 . TGTGCAAGTCGCTTAGTCCGACAAGACCCAGATACGCAGTATTTT CASRLVRQDPDTQYF
TRBJ1-1 . TRBV19 . TGTGCCAGTAGTATAACCCCCACAGGTAACACTGAAGCTTTCTTT CASSITPTGNTEAFF
TRBJ1-1 . TRBV9 . TGTGCCAGCAGCGATACCGGGACATTGAACACTGAAGCTTTCTTT CASSDTGTLNTEAFF
TRBJ2-7 . TRBV18 TRBD2 TGTGCCAGCTCCAGGGGCGGGAGGGCCTACGAGCAGTACTTC CASSRGGRAYEQYF
TRBJ2-7 . TRBV6-1 . TGTGCCAGCAGTGACAGGGCCAGTAGAAGTTACGAGCAGTACTTC CASSDRASRSYEQYF
TRBJ1-4 . TRBV29-1 TRBD1 TGCAGCGTTGAAGATCAGGGGGCTGTTGAAAAACTGTTTTTT CSVEDQGAVEKLFF
TRBJ2-1 . TRBV9 TRBD2 TGTGCCAGCAGCGTAGAGAGCGGGAGGTGGGATGAGCAGTTCTTC CASSVESGRWDEQFF
TRBJ1-2 . TRBV6-5 . TGTGCCAGCAGCGACAGAGGCTATGGCTACACCTTC CASSDRGYGYTF
TRBJ2-7 . TRBV9 . TGTGCCAGCAGCGTATCGGAAACAGGTATAGGCGAGCAGTACTTC CASSVSETGIGEQYF
TRBJ2-5 . TRBV28 TRBD2 TGTGCCAGCAGTCCAACCCCGGGGGGAGAGACCCAGTACTTC CASSPTPGGETQYF
TRBJ2-1 many TRBV6-5 TRBD1 TGTGCCAGCAGTTACGACCAGGGACAGGGGAACGATGAGCAGTTCTTC CASSYDQGQGNDEQFF
TRBJ2-5 . TRBV7-9 . TGTGCCAGCAGCCGGTATAGCGTCCAAGAGACCCAGTACTTC CASSRYSVQETQYF
TRBJ1-3 . TRBV6-5 . TGTGCCAGCACTTCGACAGGCCATCATGGAAACACCATATATTTT CASTSTGHHGNTIYF
TRBJ2-4 . TRBV6-5 . TGTGCCAGCAGTTCTTTTCAACGGTCCAAAAACATTCAGTACTTC CASSSFQRSKNIQYF
TRBJ2-2 . TRBV7-8 TRBD2 TGTGCCAGCAGCTTAGCGCTGACGAAGGGACTAGCGGGAGTGAGCGGGGAGCTGTTTTTT CASSLALTKGLAGVSGELFF
TRBJ1-1 . TRBV5-4 . TGTGCCAGCTGGGGGGGGGAAATCGCTTTCTTT CASWGGEIAFF
TRBJ1-1 few TRBV4-2 TRBD1 TGTGCCAGCAGCCGCGAGGGACAGGGGGAAGCTTTCTTT CASSREGQGEAFF
TRBJ2-1 . TRBV9 TRBD2 TGTGCCAGCAGTGGGTCGCGGGGGTGGAATGAGCAGTTCTTC CASSGSRGWNEQFF
TRBJ2-5 . TRBV18 TRBD2 TGTGCCAGCTCACCACTACTGGGACTAGCCGGGGGAGAGACCCAGTACTTC CASSPLLGLAGGETQYF
TRBJ1-5 . TRBV19 . TGTGCCAGTAGTATTCAGCTCAGGGATAGCAATCAGCCCCAGCATTTT CASSIQLRDSNQPQHF